This TCR beta chain was sequenced for a study of cytomegalovirus exposure and HLA in healthy donors. PCR was performed using 60 Vbeta and 13 Jbeta primers. Authors' analysis steps: In a later analysis, approximately 80 million unique TCR beta chains included roughly 11 million shared by two or more donors. Sequencing was performed with immunoSEQ multiplex PCR; in TCRdb, only in-frame clones are kept and a portion is missing. The V and J calls and clone size are taken from that table; D and trimming were inferred from the DNA. Found here are 80,000 to 95,000 clones, almost 80% of them singletons; the top ten hold roughly 6%. Despite likely unrecorded immune exposures, the donors were nominally healthy at the time of sampling. Overall study findings and caveats: Most TCR beta V segments were productive about 90% or about 30% of the time in an earlier analysis. Later on, a genetic analysis was performed. It linked a missense variant in DCLRE1C with V- and J-gene trimming of TCR beta.

Germline V lookup: CDR1 MGHRA, CDR2 YSYEKL. V dropped 5 bases and J dropped 4; count of bases not matched to a gene: 10. This CDR3 region has 15 residues. Worth noting for this clone: Its antigen is unknown.

The chain recombines TRBV4-1 with TRBJ2-7; 8 nucleotides agree with TRBD2. The clonotype originates from a female donor in good health and CMV-seronegative. Sequencing was performed on PBMCs. CDR3 in DNA: TGCGCCAGCAGCGGCGCGGGGGGCGTAGGGTACGAGCAGTACTTC. Amino acids: CASSGAGGVGYEQYF.